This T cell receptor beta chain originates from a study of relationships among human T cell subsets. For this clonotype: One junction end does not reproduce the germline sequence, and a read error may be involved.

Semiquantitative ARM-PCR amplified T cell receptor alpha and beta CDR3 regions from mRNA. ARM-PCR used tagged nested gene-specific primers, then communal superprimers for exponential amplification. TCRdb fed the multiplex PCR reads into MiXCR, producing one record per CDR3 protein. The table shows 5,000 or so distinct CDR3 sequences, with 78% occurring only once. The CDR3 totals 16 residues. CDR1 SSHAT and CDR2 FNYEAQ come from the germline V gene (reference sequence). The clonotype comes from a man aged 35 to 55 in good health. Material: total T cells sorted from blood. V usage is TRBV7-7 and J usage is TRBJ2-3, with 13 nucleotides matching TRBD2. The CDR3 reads CASSLGTSGGTDTQYF. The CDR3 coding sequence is TGTGCTAGCAGCCTCGGGACTAGCGGGGGCACAGATACGCAGTATTTT.